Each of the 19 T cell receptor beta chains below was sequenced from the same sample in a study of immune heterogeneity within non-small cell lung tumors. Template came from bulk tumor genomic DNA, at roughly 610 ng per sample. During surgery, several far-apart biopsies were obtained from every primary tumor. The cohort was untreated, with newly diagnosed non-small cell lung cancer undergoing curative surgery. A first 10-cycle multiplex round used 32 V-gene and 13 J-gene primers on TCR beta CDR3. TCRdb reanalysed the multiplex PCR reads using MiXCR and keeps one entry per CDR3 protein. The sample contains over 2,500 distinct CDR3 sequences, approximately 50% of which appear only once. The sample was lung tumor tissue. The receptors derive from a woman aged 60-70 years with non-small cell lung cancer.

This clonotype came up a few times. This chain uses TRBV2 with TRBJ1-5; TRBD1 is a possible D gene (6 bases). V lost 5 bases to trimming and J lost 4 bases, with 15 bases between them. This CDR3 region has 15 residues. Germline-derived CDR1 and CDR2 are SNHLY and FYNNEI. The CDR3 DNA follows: TGTGCCAGCAGTCGGGACACCTCTTGGAATCAGCCCCAGCATTTT. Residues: CASSRDTSWNQPQHF.

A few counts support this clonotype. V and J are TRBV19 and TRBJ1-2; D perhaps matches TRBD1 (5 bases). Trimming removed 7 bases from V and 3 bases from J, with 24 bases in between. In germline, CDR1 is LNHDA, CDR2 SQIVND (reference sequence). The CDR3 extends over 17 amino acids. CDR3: CASTAPLGEGKHYGYTF. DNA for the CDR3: TGTGCCAGTACCGCCCCCTTAGGAGAGGGGAAGCACTATGGCTACACCTTC. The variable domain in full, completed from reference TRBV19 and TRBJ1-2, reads DGGITQSPKYLFRKEGQNVTLSCEQNLNHDAMYWYRQDPGQGLRLIYYSQIVNDFQKGDIAEGYSVSREKKESFPLTVTSAQKNPTAFYLCASTAPLGEGKHYGYTFGSGTRLTVV.

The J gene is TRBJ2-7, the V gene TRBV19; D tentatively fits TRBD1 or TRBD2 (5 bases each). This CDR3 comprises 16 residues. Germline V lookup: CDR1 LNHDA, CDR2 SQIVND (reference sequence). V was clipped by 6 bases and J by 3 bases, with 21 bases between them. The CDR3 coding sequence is TGTGCCAGTAGCCCCCCCGACGGGACGGGTCGCTACGAGCAGTACTTC. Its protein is CASSPPDGTGRYEQYF. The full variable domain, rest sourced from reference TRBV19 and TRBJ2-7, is DGGITQSPKYLFRKEGQNVTLSCEQNLNHDAMYWYRQDPGQGLRLIYYSQIVNDFQKGDIAEGYSVSREKKESFPLTVTSAQKNPTAFYLCASSPPDGTGRYEQYFGPGTRLTVT.

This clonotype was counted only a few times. The CDR3 DNA reads as TGCAGTGCTAGAGAGGGACTAGCGGACTTTACCTACGAGCAGTACTTC. It translates to CSAREGLADFTYEQYF. This chain links TRBV20-1 with TRBJ2-7; 11 positions agree with TRBD2. In germline, CDR1 is DFQATT, CDR2 SNEGSKA (reference sequence). Unmatched junction bases numbered 6, after V lost 0 bases and J lost 2 bases. The CDR3 length is 16 residues.

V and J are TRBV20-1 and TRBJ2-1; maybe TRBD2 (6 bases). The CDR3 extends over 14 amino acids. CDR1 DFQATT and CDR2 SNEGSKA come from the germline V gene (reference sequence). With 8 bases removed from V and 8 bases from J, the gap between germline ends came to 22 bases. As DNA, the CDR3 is TGCAGTATCACGACTAGGAACAATCACTATGAGCAGTTCTTC. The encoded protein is CSITTRNNHYEQFF.

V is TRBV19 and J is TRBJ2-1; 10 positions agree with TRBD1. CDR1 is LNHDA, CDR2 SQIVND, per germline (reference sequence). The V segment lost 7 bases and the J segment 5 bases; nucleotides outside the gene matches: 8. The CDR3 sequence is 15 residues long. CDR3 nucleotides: TGTGCCAGTAAAAGACAGGGGGCAATAGACAATGAGCAGTTCTTC. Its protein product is CASKRQGAIDNEQFF. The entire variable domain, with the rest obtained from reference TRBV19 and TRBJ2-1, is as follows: DGGITQSPKYLFRKEGQNVTLSCEQNLNHDAMYWYRQDPGQGLRLIYYSQIVNDFQKGDIAEGYSVSREKKESFPLTVTSAQKNPTAFYLCASKRQGAIDNEQFFGPGTRLTVL.

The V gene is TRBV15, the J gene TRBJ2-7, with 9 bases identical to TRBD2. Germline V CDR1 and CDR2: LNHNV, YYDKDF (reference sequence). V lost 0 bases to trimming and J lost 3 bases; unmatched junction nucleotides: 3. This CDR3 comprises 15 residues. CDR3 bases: TGTGCCACCAGCAGAGATAGCGGGAGATTCTACGAGCAGTACTTC. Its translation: CATSRDSGRFYEQYF.

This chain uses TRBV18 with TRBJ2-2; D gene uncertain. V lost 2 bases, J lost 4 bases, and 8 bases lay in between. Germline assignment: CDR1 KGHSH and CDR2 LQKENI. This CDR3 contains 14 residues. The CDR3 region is CASSPRRSTGELFF. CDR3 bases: TGTGCCAGCTCACCAAGGCGGAGCACCGGGGAGCTGTTTTTT.

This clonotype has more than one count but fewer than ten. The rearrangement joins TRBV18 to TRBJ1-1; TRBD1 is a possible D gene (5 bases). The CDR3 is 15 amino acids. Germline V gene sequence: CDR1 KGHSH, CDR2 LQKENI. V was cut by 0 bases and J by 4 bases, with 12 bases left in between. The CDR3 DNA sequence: TGTGCCAGCTCACCACCGGGCCAGGGCCCCACTGAAGCTTTCTTT. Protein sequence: CASSPPGQGPTEAFF.

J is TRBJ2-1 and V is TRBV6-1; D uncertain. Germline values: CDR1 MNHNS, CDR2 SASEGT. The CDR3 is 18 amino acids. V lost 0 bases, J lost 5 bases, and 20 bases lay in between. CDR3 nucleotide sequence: TGTGCCAGCAGTGAAGCTCGTTTTGCGTTGGGCAGAGACAATGAGCAGTTCTTC. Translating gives CASSEARFALGRDNEQFF.

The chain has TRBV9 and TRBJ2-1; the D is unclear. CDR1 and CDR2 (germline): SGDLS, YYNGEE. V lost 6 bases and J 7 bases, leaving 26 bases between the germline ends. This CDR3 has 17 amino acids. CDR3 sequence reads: CASTPQLGVTLGNEQFF. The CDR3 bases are TGTGCCAGCACCCCCCAACTGGGCGTTACCTTAGGGAATGAGCAGTTCTTC. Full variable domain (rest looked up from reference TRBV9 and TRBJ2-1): DSGVTQTPKHLITATGQRVTLRCSPRSGDLSVYWYQQSLDQGLQFLIQYYNGEERAKGNILERFSAQQFPDLHSELNLSSLELGDSALYFCASTPQLGVTLGNEQFFGPGTRLTVL.

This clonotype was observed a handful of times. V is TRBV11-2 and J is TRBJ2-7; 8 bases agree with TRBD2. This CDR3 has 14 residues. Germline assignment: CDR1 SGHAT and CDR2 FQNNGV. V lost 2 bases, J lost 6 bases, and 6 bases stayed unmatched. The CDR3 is CASSLKTSGGEQYF. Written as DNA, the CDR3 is TGTGCCAGCAGCTTAAAAACTAGCGGCGGCGAGCAGTACTTC.

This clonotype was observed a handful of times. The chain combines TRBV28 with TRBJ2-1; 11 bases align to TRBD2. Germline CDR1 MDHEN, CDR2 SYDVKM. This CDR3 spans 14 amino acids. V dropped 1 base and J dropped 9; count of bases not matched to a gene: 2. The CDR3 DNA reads TGTGCCAGCAGTTTATTTGGGACTAGCGGTGAGCAGTTCTTC. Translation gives CASSLFGTSGEQFF.

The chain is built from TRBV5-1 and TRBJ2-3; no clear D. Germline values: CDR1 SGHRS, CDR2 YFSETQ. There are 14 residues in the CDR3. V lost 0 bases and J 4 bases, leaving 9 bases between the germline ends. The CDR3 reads CASSLEWVADTQYF. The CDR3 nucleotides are TGCGCCAGCAGCTTGGAATGGGTAGCAGATACGCAGTATTTT.

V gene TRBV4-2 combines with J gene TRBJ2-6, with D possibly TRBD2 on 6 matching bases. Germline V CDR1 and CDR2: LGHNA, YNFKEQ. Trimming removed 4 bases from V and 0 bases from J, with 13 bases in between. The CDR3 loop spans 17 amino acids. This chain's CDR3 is CASSPGTLSSGANVLTF. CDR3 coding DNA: TGTGCCAGCAGCCCAGGGACTCTGAGCTCTGGGGCCAACGTCCTGACTTTC.

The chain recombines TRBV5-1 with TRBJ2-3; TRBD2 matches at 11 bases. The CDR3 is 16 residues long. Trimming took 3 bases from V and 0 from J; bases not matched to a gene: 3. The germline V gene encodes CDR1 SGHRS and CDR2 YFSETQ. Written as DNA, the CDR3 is TGCGCCAGCAGCTCTAGGACTAGCGGGAGCACAGATACGCAGTATTTT. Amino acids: CASSSRTSGSTDTQYF.

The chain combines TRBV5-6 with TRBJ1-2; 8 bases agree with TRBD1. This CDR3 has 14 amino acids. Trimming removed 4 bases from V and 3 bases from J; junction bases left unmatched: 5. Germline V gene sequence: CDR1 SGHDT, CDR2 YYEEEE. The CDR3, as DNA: TGTGCCAGCAGCCCACCGACAGGGGACTATGGCTACACCTTC. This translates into CASSPPTGDYGYTF.

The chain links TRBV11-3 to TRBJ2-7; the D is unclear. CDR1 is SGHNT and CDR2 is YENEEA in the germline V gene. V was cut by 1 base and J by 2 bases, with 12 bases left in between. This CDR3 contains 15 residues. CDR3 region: CASSLGGIGTYEQYF. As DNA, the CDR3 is TGTGCCAGCAGCTTAGGGGGAATCGGCACCTACGAGCAGTACTTC.

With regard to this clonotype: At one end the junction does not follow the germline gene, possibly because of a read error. The DNA for the CDR3 is TGTGCCAGCATCCGGGGACCAGACAATGAGCAGTTCTTC. It encodes CASIRGPDNEQFF. The rearrangement joins TRBV4-1 to TRBJ2-1, with D perhaps given as TRBD1 or TRBD2 (5 bases each). CDR3 length: 13 residues. CDR1 and CDR2 (germline): MGHRA, YSYEKL.